The rows below give T cell receptor beta chains drawn from one sample of a study of CD8 T cells in Susac syndrome. TCRdb passed the immunoSEQ multiplex PCR reads through MiXCR, listing each CDR3 protein once. This table holds approximately 180,000 distinct CDR3 sequences, approximately 94% found once. Sample: CD4+ T cells from PBMCs. The source is a human donor with multiple sclerosis. Each CDR3 is given with its conserved first and last residue. The order of the fields is J gene, V gene, CDR3 protein.

TRBJ2-2	TRBV9	CASSSHRGADTGELFF
TRBJ2-7	TRBV12-3/TRBV12-4	CASSQRYEQYF
TRBJ1-4	TRBV29-1	CSVVGGSLNEKLFF
TRBJ2-1	TRBV4-2	CASSPERRDSVQNEQFF
TRBJ2-7	TRBV9	CASSAQGAGEQYF
TRBJ2-5	TRBV3-1	CASSPLGETQYF
TRBJ2-1	TRBV5-4	CASSLGGPRNEQFF
TRBJ2-6	TRBV6-5	CASSYSYSGANVLTF
TRBJ1-2	TRBV5-6	CASSLLSGDYGYTF
TRBJ2-1	TRBV19	CASSIMGQGAGEQFF
TRBJ2-7	TRBV12-3/TRBV12-4	CASSLGGMGQYF
TRBJ2-1	TRBV18	CASSPGALVYNEQFF
TRBJ2-4	TRBV20-1	CSARPTGRNIQYF
TRBJ2-1	TRBV9	CASSTGRDMINEQFF
TRBJ2-5	TRBV29-1	CSVEGAVTSGGGETQYF
TRBJ2-7	TRBV28	CASSSRGSYEQYF
TRBJ2-5	TRBV28	CASSPLRGGMYQETQYF
TRBJ2-1	TRBV7-3	CASSPKAGSYNEQFF
TRBJ1-1	TRBV6-5	CASSAWTGGDTEAFF
TRBJ1-2	TRBV20-1	CSARDPAPGQGYYGYTF
TRBJ2-1	TRBV12-3/TRBV12-4	CASSPAGVYNEQFF
TRBJ1-4	TRBV4-1	CASSQDPRGHGNEKLFF
TRBJ1-6	TRBV5-6	CASSLALGGSYSPLHF
TRBJ1-2	TRBV20-1	CSARAGYLGYGYTF
TRBJ1-5	TRBV10-3	CAIRDSNQPQHF
TRBJ1-2	TRBV9	CASSVAGAPYGYTF
TRBJ1-4	TRBV30	CARGGATNEKLFF
TRBJ1-2	TRBV19	CASTEDRYGYTF
TRBJ1-5	TRBV20-1	CSASVGLGNQPQHF
TRBJ2-7	TRBV6-2/TRBV6-3	CASVGLRWGTYEQYF
TRBJ2-1	TRBV3-1	CASRWGGNNEQFF
TRBJ1-2	TRBV30	CAWRTANYGYTF
TRBJ1-5	TRBV20-1	CSAMEDRGDNQPQHF
TRBJ1-2	TRBV20-1	CSARDRADYGYTF
TRBJ2-5	TRBV30	CAWAGGETQYF
TRBJ1-5	TRBV20-1	CSARGGVGGDQPQHF
TRBJ2-7	TRBV9	CASSRARTTSYEQYF
TRBJ1-1	TRBV29-1	CSVKGAAPEAFF
TRBJ2-3	TRBV15	CATSRDPYTQYF
TRBJ2-3	TRBV7-2	CASSLGVVPTDTQYF
TRBJ2-7	TRBV7-2	CASSREASYEQYF
TRBJ1-1	TRBV4-1	CASTGDRGVGANTEAFF
TRBJ2-2	TRBV30	CAYSYWDTGELFF
TRBJ2-5	TRBV27	CASSLRGQGTETQYF
TRBJ1-1	TRBV3-1	CASSNLRENTEAFF
TRBJ1-2	TRBV30	CAWSVGAAAYGYTF
TRBJ2-2	TRBV29-1	CSGTSQNTGELFF
TRBJ1-4	TRBV9	CASSTGEDYKKLFF
TRBJ1-5	TRBV20-1	CSATGGGQPQHF
TRBJ2-1	TRBV7-2	CASSLTGSYNEQFF
TRBJ2-5	TRBV20-1	CSASLGLAGRQTQYF
TRBJ1-1	TRBV30	CAWSVPEGNTEAFF
TRBJ2-7	TRBV18	CASSPRQNYEQYF
TRBJ2-7	TRBV5-1	CASSLAGTGGTTYEQYF
TRBJ2-2	TRBV30	CAWSALQGLHGELFF
TRBJ2-6	TRBV6-2/TRBV6-3	CASSPRDRGLSGANVLTF
TRBJ1-5	TRBV2	CASSAKSLIGNQPQHF
TRBJ1-3	TRBV20-1	CSARLRGGYGNTIYF
TRBJ2-5	TRBV29-1	CSVDLVETQYF
TRBJ1-2	TRBV29-1	CSVEDKGRYGYTF